This TCR beta chain was documented in a study of vaccination and CD4 T cells after COVID-19. Study details: Control cultures, each given a CEFX pool, an HIV-1 Nef pool, or no peptide, were included.

Documented treatment: roughly 10-day PBMC culture with coronavirus spike peptide pools or control peptides (ViraFEST assay). Gathering of the CD4+ T cells, from the unexposed donor, took place before the COVID-19 pandemic (2011-2018). The culture of about 2 million PBMCs per well included approximately 9.3 IU/ml IL-2 and 8.5 to 10 ug/ml peptide pools. Testing used SARS-CoV-2 S/N and four cold-coronavirus spikes on unexposed-donor CD4+ T cells, cells permitting. V lost 4 bases to trimming and J lost 3 bases, with 13 bases between them. The CDR3 contains 14 residues. Germline CDR1 SGDLS, CDR2 YYNGEE. An Oncomine TCR Beta short-read assay was used to sequence the DNA from cultured CD4+ T cells. Researchers extracted genomic DNA from CD4+ T cells that had been cultured. TCRdb used MiXCR to reprocess the PCR reads, holding one entry per CDR3 protein. The sample carries some 8,600 distinct CDR3 sequences, under 45% recorded once.

The table lists this clonotype with a few counts. Its target is not known. The gene calls are TRBV9 and TRBJ1-1; weak D call: TRBD1 (6 bases). The receptor was derived from a human donor in good health. Sequenced material: CD4+ T cells from blood, cultured in vitro. The CDR3 sequence: CASSLTGMDTEAFF. The CDR3 region has the DNA TGTGCCAGCAGCTTAACAGGGATGGACACTGAAGCTTTCTTT.